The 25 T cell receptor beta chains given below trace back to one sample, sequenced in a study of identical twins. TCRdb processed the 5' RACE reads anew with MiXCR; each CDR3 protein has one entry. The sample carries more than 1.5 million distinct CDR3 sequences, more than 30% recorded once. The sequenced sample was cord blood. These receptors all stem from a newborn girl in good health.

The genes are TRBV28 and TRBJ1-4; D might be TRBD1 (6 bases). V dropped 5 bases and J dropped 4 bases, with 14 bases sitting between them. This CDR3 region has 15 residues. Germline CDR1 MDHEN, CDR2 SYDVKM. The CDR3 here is CASSGGHRFNEKLFF. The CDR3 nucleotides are TGTGCCAGCAGTGGGGGACATCGGTTTAATGAAAAACTGTTTTTT.

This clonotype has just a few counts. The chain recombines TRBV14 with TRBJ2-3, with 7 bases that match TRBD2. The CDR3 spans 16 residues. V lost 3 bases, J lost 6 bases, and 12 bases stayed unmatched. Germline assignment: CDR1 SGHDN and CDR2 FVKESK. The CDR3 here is CASSHWDYLLADTQYF. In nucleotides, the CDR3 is TGTGCCAGCAGCCATTGGGACTATCTCCTTGCGGATACGCAGTATTTT.

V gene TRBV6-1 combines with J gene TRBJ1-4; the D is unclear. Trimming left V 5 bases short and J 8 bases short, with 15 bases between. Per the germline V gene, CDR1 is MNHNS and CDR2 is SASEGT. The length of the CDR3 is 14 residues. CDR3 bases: TGTGCCAGCAGTCGGGTCGCAGCACGGGAAAAACTGTTTTTT. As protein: CASSRVAAREKLFF.

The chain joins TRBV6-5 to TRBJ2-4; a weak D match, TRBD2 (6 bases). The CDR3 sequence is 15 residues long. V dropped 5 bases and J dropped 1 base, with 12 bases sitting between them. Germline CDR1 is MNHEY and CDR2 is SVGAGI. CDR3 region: CASSLGRTAKNIQYF. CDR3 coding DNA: TGTGCCAGCAGTCTCGGGAGAACGGCCAAAAACATTCAGTACTTC.

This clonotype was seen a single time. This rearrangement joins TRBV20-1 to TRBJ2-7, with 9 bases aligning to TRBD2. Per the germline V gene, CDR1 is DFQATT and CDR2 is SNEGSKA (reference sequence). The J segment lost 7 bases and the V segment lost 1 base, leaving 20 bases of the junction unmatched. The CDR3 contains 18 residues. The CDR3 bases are TGCAGTGCTAGAGGTCCGGGCGGGAGGGCCGGTCTGAACAATGAGCAGTACTTC. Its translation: CSARGPGGRAGLNNEQYF.

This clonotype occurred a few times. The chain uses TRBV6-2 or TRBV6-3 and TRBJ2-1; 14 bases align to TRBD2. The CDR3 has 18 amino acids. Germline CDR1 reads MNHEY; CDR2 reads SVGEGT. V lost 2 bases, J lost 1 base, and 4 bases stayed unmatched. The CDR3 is CASSYGTSGSRSYNEQFF. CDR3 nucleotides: TGTGCCAGCAGTTACGGGACTAGCGGGAGTAGGTCCTACAATGAGCAGTTCTTC.

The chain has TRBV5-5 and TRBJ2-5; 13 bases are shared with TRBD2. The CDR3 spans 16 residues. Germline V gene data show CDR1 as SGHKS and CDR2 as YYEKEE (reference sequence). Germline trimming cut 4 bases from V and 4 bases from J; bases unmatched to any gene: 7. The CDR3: CASSRGTSGAGETQYF. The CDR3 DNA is TGTGCCAGCAGCCGTGGGACTAGCGGGGCTGGAGAGACCCAGTACTTC.

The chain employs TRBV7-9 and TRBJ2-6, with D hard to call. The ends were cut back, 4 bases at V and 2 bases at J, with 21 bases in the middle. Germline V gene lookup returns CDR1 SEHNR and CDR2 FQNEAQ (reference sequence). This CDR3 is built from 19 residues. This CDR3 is CASSYSVGPPTPGANVLTF. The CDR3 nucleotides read TGTGCCAGCAGCTACTCTGTAGGGCCCCCAACTCCTGGGGCCAACGTCCTGACTTTC.

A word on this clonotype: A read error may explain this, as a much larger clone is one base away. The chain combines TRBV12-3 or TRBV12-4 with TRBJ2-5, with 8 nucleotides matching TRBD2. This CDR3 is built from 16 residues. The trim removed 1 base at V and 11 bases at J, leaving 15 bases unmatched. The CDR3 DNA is TGTGCCAGCAGTTTAGGGGTAGCGGGGACATACAATGAGCAGTACTTC. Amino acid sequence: CASSLGVAGTYNEQYF.

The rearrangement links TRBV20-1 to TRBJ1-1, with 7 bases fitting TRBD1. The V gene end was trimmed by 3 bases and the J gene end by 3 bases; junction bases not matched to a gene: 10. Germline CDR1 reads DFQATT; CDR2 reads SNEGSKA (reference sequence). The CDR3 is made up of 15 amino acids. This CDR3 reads CSASNRGRSYTEAFF. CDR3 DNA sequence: TGCAGTGCTAGTAACAGGGGCCGAAGCTACACTGAAGCTTTCTTT.

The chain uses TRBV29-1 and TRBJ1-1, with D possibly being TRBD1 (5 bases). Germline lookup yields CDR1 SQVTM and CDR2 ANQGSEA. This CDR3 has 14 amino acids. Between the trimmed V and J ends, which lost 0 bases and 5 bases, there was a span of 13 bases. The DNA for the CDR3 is TGCAGCGTTGAAGATCTTTCGGGGGGGACTGAAGCTTTCTTT. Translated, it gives CSVEDLSGGTEAFF.

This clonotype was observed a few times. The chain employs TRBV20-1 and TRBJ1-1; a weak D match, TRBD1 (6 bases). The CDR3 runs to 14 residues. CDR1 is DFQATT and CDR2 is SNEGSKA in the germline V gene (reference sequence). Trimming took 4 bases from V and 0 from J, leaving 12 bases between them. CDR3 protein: CSAMRDTMNTEAFF. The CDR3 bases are TGCAGTGCTATGCGGGACACCATGAACACTGAAGCTTTCTTT.

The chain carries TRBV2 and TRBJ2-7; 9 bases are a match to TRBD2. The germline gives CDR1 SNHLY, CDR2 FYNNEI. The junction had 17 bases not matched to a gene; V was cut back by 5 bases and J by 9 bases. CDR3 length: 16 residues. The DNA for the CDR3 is TGTGCCAGCAGTTTTCCCCTCGGACTAGCGCCCCGGTCGCAGTACTTC. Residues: CASSFPLGLAPRSQYF.

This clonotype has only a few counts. The CDR3 here is CASSVHIASYEQYF. The CDR3 DNA is TGCGCCAGCAGTGTTCACATCGCCTCCTACGAGCAGTACTTC. This chain links TRBV10-2 with TRBJ2-7; D unresolved. This CDR3 is built from 14 residues. In germline, CDR1 is WSHSY, CDR2 SAAADI. V dropped 4 bases and J dropped 0 bases, with 10 bases sitting between them.

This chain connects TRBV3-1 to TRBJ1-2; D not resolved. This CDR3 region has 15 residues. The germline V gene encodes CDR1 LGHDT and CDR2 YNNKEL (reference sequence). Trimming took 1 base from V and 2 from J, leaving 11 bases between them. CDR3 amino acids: CASSQVGTFNYGYTF. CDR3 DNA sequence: TGTGCCAGCAGCCAAGTGGGCACCTTCAACTATGGCTACACCTTC.

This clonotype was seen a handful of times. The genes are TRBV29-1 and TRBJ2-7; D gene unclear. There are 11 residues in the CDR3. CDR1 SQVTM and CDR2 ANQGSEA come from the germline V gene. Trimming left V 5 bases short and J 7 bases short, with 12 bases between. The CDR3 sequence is CSVQSPNEQYF. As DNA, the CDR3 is TGCAGCGTTCAGTCGCCGAATGAGCAGTACTTC.

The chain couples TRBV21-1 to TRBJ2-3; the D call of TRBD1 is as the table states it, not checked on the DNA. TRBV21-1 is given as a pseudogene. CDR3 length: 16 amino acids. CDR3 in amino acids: CASSNRDQASSDTQYF. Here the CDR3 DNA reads TGTGCCAGCAGCAACCGGGACCAAGCTAGCTCAGATACGCAGTATTTT.

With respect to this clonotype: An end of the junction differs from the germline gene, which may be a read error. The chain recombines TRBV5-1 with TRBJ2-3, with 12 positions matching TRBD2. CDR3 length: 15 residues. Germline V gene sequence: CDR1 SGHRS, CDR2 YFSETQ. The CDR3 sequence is CASSSTSGSLDAQYF. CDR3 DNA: TGCGCCAGCAGCTCGACTAGCGGGAGCTTAGATGCGCAGTATTTT.

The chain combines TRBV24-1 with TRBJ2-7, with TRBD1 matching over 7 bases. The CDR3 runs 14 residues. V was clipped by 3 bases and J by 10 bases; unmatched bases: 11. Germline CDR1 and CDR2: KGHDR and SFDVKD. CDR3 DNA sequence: TGTGCCACCAGTGATCACCGACAGGGTACGCCCCAGTACTTC. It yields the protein CATSDHRQGTPQYF.

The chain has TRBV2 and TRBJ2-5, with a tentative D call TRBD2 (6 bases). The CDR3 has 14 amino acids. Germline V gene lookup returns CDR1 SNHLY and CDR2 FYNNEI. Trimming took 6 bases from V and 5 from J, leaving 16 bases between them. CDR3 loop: CASRLRLVRETQYF. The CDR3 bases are TGTGCCAGCAGGCTACGACTAGTCCGCGAGACCCAGTACTTC.

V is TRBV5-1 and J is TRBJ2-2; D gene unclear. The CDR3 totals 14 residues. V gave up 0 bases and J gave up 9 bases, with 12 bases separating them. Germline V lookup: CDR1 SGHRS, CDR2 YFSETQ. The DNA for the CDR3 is TGCGCCAGCAGCTTGGTGGGTAGCCCCCGGGAGCTGTTTTTT. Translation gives CASSLVGSPRELFF.

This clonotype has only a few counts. CDR3: CASSSSAGGPGEQFF. CDR3 nucleotides: TGTGCCAGCAGTTCCTCAGCGGGGGGGCCGGGTGAGCAGTTCTTC. V gene TRBV6-2 or TRBV6-3 combines with J gene TRBJ2-1, with 10 bases fitting TRBD2. Looked up from germline, CDR1 is MNHEY and CDR2 is SVGEGT. There are 15 residues in the CDR3. The ends lost 4 bases at V and 9 bases at J; junction bases unmatched: 9.

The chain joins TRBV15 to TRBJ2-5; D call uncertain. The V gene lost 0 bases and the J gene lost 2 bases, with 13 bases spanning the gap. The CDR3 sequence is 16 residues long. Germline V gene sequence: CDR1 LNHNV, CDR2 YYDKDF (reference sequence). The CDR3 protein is CATSRDSPRLQETQYF. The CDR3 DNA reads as TGTGCCACCAGCAGAGATTCCCCTAGACTTCAAGAGACCCAGTACTTC.

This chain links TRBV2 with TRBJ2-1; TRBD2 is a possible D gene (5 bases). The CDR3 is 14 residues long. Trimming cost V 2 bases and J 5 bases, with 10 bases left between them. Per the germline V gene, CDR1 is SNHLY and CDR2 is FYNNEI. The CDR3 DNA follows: TGTGCCAGCAGTGAAAGTACTAGAGACAATGAGCAGTTCTTC. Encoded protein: CASSESTRDNEQFF. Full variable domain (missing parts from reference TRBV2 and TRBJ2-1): EPEVTQTPSHQVTQMGQEVILRCVPISNHLYFYWYRQILGQKVEFLVSFYNNEISEKSEIFDDQFSVERPDGSNFTLKIRSTKLEDSAMYFCASSESTRDNEQFFGPGTRLTVL.

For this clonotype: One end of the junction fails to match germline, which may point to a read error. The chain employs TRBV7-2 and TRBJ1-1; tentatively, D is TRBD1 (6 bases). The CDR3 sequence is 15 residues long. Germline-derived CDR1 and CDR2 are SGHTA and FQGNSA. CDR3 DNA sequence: TGTGCCAGCAGCTTTCCCCAACAGGGAAAGGCTGAAGTTTTCTTT. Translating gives CASSFPQQGKAEVFF.